Each of the 3 T cell receptor beta chains below was sequenced from the same sample in a study of blood T cell repertoires in COVID-19. Libraries were prepared by immunoSEQ multiplex PCR; TCRdb keeps only in-frame clonotypes and omits some of them. The sample records fewer than 150,000 clones, approximately 84% being singletons. The source material was peripheral blood. Source of these receptors: a woman between 40 and 50 years old with acute or convalescent COVID-19.

The chain joins TRBV6-2 or TRBV6-3 to TRBJ2-1; D is undetermined. V dropped 0 bases and J dropped 15 bases, with 6 bases sitting between them. In germline, CDR1 is MNHEY, CDR2 SVGEGT. This CDR3 spans 10 amino acids. The CDR3 sequence: CASSYSPRFF. DNA of the CDR3: TGTGCCAGCAGTTACTCCCCTCGGTTCTTC.

The chain combines TRBV30 with TRBJ2-7, with TRBD2 matching 14 bases. This CDR3 spans 14 amino acids. With 8 bases clipped from V and 0 bases from J, the junction kept 3 bases outside the gene matches. The germline CDR1 and CDR2 sequences are GTSNPN and SVGIG (reference sequence). CDR3 sequence: CAGTSGGHSYEQYF. CDR3 in DNA: TGTGCCGGGACTAGCGGGGGTCACTCCTACGAGCAGTACTTC. Supplemented by reference TRBV30 and TRBJ2-7, the full variable domain reads SQTIHQWPATLVQPVGSPLSLECTVEGTSNPNLYWYRQAAGRGLQLLFYSVGIGQISSEVPQNLSASRPQDRQFILSSKKLLLSDSGFYLCAGTSGGHSYEQYFGPGTRLTVT.

V usage is TRBV7-2 and J usage is TRBJ2-5; D is possibly TRBD1 (5 bases). The V and J ends lost 5 bases and 5 bases respectively, with 18 bases between them. Germline V gene sequence: CDR1 SGHTA, CDR2 FQGNSA. The CDR3 spans 15 residues. The DNA of the CDR3 is TGTGCCAGCAGCACCCGACAGACACCATTGGAGACCCAGTACTTC. It encodes CASSTRQTPLETQYF.